A selection of T cell receptor beta chains follows, all from one sample in a study of blood T cell repertoires in COVID-19. Sequenced by immunoSEQ multiplex PCR; TCRdb stores in-frame clones only, minus some. The table lists some 60,000 clones, 80% to 95% of them singletons. Sequenced material: peripheral blood. The receptors stem from a human donor in a cohort sampled during active COVID-19. Both conserved end residues are part of each CDR3. D genes are given only for firm matches. Part of the rows lack a size; the others show once, few, many or a class for expanded clones.

V gene	clone size	J gene	D gene	CDR3 protein	CDR3 DNA
TRBV28	NA	TRBJ1-3	NA	CASTGAGNTIYF	TGTGCCAGCACGGGTGCTGGAAACACCATATATTTT
TRBV13	NA	TRBJ1-3	NA	CASTLTGSGNTIYF	TGTGCCAGCACATTGACAGGTTCTGGAAACACCATATATTTT
TRBV7-8	NA	TRBJ2-4	NA	CASSPHVLAKNIQYF	TGTGCCAGCAGCCCACATGTATTAGCCAAAAACATTCAGTACTTC
TRBV3-1/TRBV3-2	NA	TRBJ1-2	NA	CASSQVPRVGGYGYTF	TGTGCCAGCAGCCAAGTCCCCCGGGTTGGCGGCTATGGCTACACCTTC
TRBV4-3	NA	TRBJ2-1	NA	CASSQEPRGPSFGDEQFF	TGCGCCAGCAGCCAAGAACCGCGAGGACCCTCATTCGGGGATGAGCAGTTCTTC
TRBV24-1	NA	TRBJ1-1	NA	CATSDYPTGNTEAFF	TGTGCCACCAGTGATTATCCTACAGGGAACACTGAAGCTTTCTTT
TRBV27	NA	TRBJ2-1	NA	CASSTGSSSYNEQFF	TGTGCCAGCAGTACCGGGTCCAGCTCCTACAATGAGCAGTTCTTC
TRBV2	NA	TRBJ2-5	TRBD2	CASCPGTSGRETQYF	TGTGCCAGCTGTCCCGGGACTAGCGGGCGTGAGACCCAGTACTTC
TRBV18	NA	TRBJ1-2	TRBD1	CASSAGQGADGYTF	TGTGCCAGCTCGGCTGGACAGGGGGCTGATGGCTACACCTTC
TRBV5-8	NA	TRBJ2-5	TRBD1	CASSLQGVQETQYF	TGTGCCAGCAGCTTACAGGGGGTCCAAGAGACCCAGTACTTC
TRBV7-2	few	TRBJ2-7	NA	CASSFGEASYEQYF	TGTGCCAGCAGCTTCGGAGAAGCCTCCTACGAGCAGTACTTC
TRBV25-1	NA	TRBJ2-1	NA	CASNEAGFMNNEQFF	TGTGCCAGCAATGAGGCGGGTTTTATGAACAATGAGCAGTTCTTC